This T cell receptor (beta chain) stems from a study of CXCR3-negative and CXCR3-positive naive CD8 T cells. For this clonotype: The antigen is undetermined.

Findings and limits, study-wide: Diversity ran similarly high across both naive subsets but far lower in memory CD8+ cells.

CDR3 length equals 18 residues. Germline V gene lookup returns CDR1 ENHRY and CDR2 SYGVKD. 5' RACE with UMI labels generated the TRB cDNA libraries. Using the 5' RACE reads, TCRdb records one entry per CDR3 protein without DNA. The sample has about 56,000 distinct CDR3 sequences, and its top ten clones hold around a fifth. This TCR was sampled from a human donor in good health. Some clones in this sample may be carry-over from other donors' samples. The V call is TRBV10-3, the J call TRBJ2-7; TCRdb proposes TRBD2, but this gene call is untestable without DNA. Sequenced: memory CD8+ T cells from blood. The CDR3 is CAISGPGTSGVISYEQYF.